This note documents a single T cell receptor beta chain sequence. Its antigen is undetermined. In the PCR, 60 Vbeta and 13 Jbeta primers were used. The repertoire was sequenced with immunoSEQ multiplex PCR; TCRdb's copy has only in-frame clones and lacks some. Here the sample spans about 150,000 clones, roughly 85% being singletons. The entry originates in a study of cytomegalovirus exposure and HLA in healthy donors. Overall study context: Some 85 million unique TCRs, all from HLA-typed donors, were included in an early release of the data.

Broader study findings: Most TCR beta V segments were productive about 90% or about 30% of the time in an earlier analysis.

Between the trimmed V and J ends, which lost 1 base and 4 bases, there was a span of 12 bases. Looked up from germline, CDR1 is SGHRS and CDR2 is YFSETQ. The CDR3 covers 14 residues. The sample was PBMCs. This TCR came from a male donor in good health and CMV-seronegative. The chain recombines TRBV5-1 with TRBJ2-7; TRBD2 might be the D (5 bases). This chain's CDR3 is CASSLSGSGYEQYF. The CDR3 DNA is TGCGCCAGCAGCTTGAGCGGAAGTGGGTACGAGCAGTACTTC. The variable domain in full, completed from reference TRBV5-1 and TRBJ2-7, reads KAGVTQTPRYLIKTRGQQVTLSCSPISGHRSVSWYQQTPGQGLQFLFEYFSETQRNKGNFPGRFSGRQFSNSRSEMNVSTLELGDSALYLCASSLSGSGYEQYFGPGTRLTVT.